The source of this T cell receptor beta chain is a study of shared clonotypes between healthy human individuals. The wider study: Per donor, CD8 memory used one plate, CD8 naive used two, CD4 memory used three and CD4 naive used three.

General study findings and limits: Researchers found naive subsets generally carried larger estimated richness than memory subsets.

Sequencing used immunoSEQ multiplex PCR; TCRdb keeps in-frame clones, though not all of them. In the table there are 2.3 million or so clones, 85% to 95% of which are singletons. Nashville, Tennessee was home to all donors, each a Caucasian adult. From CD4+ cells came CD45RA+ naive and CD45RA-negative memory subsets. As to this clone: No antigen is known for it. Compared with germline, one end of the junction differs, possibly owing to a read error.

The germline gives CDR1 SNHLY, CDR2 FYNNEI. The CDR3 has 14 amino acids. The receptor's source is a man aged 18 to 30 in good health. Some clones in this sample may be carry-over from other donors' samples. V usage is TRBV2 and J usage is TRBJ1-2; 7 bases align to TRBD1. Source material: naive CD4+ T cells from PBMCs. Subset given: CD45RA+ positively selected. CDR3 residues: CASREGVPGGGYTF. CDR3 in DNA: TGTGCCAGCAGGGAAGGGGTTCCAGGGGGTGGCTACACCTTC.